These 27 T cell receptor beta chains were sequenced from one sample in a study of tumor and adjacent non-tumor tissue in lung cancer. TCRbeta libraries were built with three rounds of nested PCR, modified from ARM-PCR. TCRdb called the multiplex PCR reads again in MiXCR, with one record for every CDR3 protein. Counted here are around 60,000 distinct CDR3 sequences, around 64% occurring once; the ten biggest clones make up roughly a third. This sample's RNA came from whole unsorted tissue. This non-tumor lung sample came from over 3 cm beyond the tumor edge. The sample consisted of distant non-tumor lung tissue. The receptors were sampled from a man between 65 and 80 years old with non-small cell lung cancer.

About this clonotype: The junction does not match germline at one end; this may be a read error. The chain is built from TRBV5-4 and TRBJ2-7; TRBD1 is a possible D gene (5 bases). This CDR3 region has 13 residues. CDR1 is SGHNT and CDR2 is YYREEE in the germline V gene (reference sequence). The CDR3 DNA reads as TGTGCCAGCAGCTCCCAGGGCCTCAACGAGCAGTACTTT. It translates to CASSSQGLNEQYF.

The CDR3 reads CASGLAPNGTASTDTQYF. The CDR3 nucleotides are TGTGCTAGTGGTTTGGCCCCTAACGGGACAGCTAGCACAGATACGCAGTATTTT. This chain connects TRBV12-5 to TRBJ2-3; 7 bases match TRBD1. Looked up from germline, CDR1 is LGHNT and CDR2 is FRNRAP. The length of the CDR3 is 18 residues. V was pared by 1 base and J by 0 bases, with 10 bases of the junction left unmatched.

Turning to this clonotype: Relative to the germline gene, one junction end is altered; a read error may explain this. This sequence joins TRBV29-1 and TRBJ2-2; no definite D call. From germline, CDR1 is SQVTM and CDR2 ANQGSEA. The CDR3 sequence is 13 residues long. CDR3 loop: CNVGRRNAGELFF. The CDR3 coding sequence is TGCAACGTTGGACGTAGGAACGCCGGGGAGCTGTTTTTT.

V usage is TRBV20-1 and J usage is TRBJ2-7; 8 bases line up with TRBD2. The CDR3 is made up of 15 amino acids. The V gene's germline CDR1 is DFQATT and CDR2 SNEGSKA (reference sequence). V lost 6 bases and J lost 0; bases outside the gene matches: 10. DNA for the CDR3: TGCAGTGCCTCAGCAGCGGGGGTCTTCTCCTACGAGCAGTACTTC. Its protein is CSASAAGVFSYEQYF.

V and J are TRBV4-1 and TRBJ1-2, with a possible D match to TRBD1 (5 bases). This CDR3 is built from 14 residues. Germline V gene sequence: CDR1 MGHRA, CDR2 YSYEKL. V dropped 3 bases and J dropped 4 bases, with 12 bases sitting between them. DNA of the CDR3: TGCGCCAGCAGCCATTCAGGGTCAATCTATGGCTACACCTTC. Encoded protein: CASSHSGSIYGYTF.

By sample fraction, this clonotype is medium-sized (0.01 to 0.1%). The chain combines TRBV4-1 with TRBJ1-5; D is undetermined. CDR3 length: 15 amino acids. Trimming removed 1 base from V and 3 bases from J, with 10 bases in between. CDR1 MGHRA and CDR2 YSYEKL come from the germline V gene. CDR3 coding DNA: TGCGCCAGCAGCCAAGGATCTGGTGACAATCAGCCCCAGCATTTT. As protein: CASSQGSGDNQPQHF.

This clonotype was detected only a few times. This could be a read error, since a much larger clone is one nucleotide away. V is TRBV6-1 and J is TRBJ1-2; no definite D call. The germline V and J ends were trimmed by 5 bases and 6 bases, with 7 bases remaining between them. Germline CDR1 is MNHNS and CDR2 is SASEGT. The CDR3 runs 11 residues. The CDR3 sequence is CASSQQNGYTF. As DNA, the CDR3 is TGTGCCAGCAGTCAGCAGAATGGCTACACCTTC.

The rearrangement joins TRBV6-5 to TRBJ2-5, with D possibly being TRBD2 (6 bases). V lost 4 bases and J lost 8, with 14 bases in between. CDR1 is MNHEY, CDR2 SVGAGI, per germline. This CDR3 has 13 amino acids. The CDR3 DNA is TGTGCCAGCAGTTTCCTCGGGGAGGAAACCCAGTACTTC. This gives the protein CASSFLGEETQYF.

With regard to this clonotype: At one of its ends the junction is not consistent with the germline gene, which may arise from a read error. This chain connects TRBV4-1 to TRBJ2-1; perhaps TRBD2 as D (6 bases). The CDR3 has 18 amino acids. From germline, CDR1 is MGHRA and CDR2 YSYEKL. DNA of the CDR3: TGCACCAGCACCCAAGATCCCCCCCCACAACTAGCATCCGATGAGCAGTTCTTC. As protein: CTSTQDPPPQLASDEQFF.

The rearrangement joins TRBV29-1 to TRBJ2-7; D not certain. With 7 bases removed from V and 1 base from J, the gap between germline ends came to 11 bases. CDR1 is SQVTM and CDR2 is ANQGSEA in the germline V gene. The CDR3 is 12 amino acids. The chain's CDR3 is CSAALSSYEQYF. The CDR3 DNA is TGCAGCGCCGCCCTCAGTTCCTACGAGCAGTACTTC.

With respect to this clonotype: This could be a read error, since a much larger clone is one nucleotide away. The chain couples TRBV28 to TRBJ2-1; D not resolved. The V gene's germline CDR1 is MDHEN and CDR2 SYDVKM. V was pared by 2 bases and J by 7 bases, with 18 bases between. The CDR3 loop spans 16 amino acids. The CDR3 loop is CASSLMGLVARNEQFF. CDR3 in DNA: TGTGCCAGCAGTTTAATGGGCCTAGTGGCACGGAATGAGCAGTTCTTC.

The gene calls are TRBV4-1 and TRBJ2-1; TRBD1 matches 8 bases. The V segment lost 4 bases and the J segment 15 bases; nucleotides outside the gene matches: 20. The CDR3 has 16 amino acids. CDR1 MGHRA and CDR2 YSYEKL come from the germline V gene. In nucleotides, the CDR3 is TGCGCCAGCAGCCCAGGGGGCTGGACTCAAAGCTACGGGCTGTTCTTC. Amino acids: CASSPGGWTQSYGLFF.

For this clonotype: This CDR3 fails to terminate in the conserved phenylalanine or tryptophan, so it likely reflects a read error. The limits of the CDR3 on the DNA are not certain, so only TCRdb's listed CDR3 is given. This chain uses TRBV6-5 with TRBJ2-7. The CDR3 is 11 amino acids long, termini counted. Germline V gene data show CDR1 as MNHEY and CDR2 as SVGAGI. This CDR3 reads CTSRDLYEHYL.

J is TRBJ2-3 and V is TRBV11-2; TRBD1 matches 7 bases. V gave up 11 bases and J gave up 0 bases; unmatched junction bases: 14. The CDR3 totals 16 residues. From germline, CDR1 is SGHAT and CDR2 FQNNGV. The CDR3 DNA sequence: TGTGCCGGCAACTGGGACAGTCCATTGAGCACAGATACGCAGTATTTT. Translating it yields CAGNWDSPLSTDTQYF. The full variable domain, in which reference TRBV11-2 and TRBJ2-3 provide the parts outside the CDR3, is EAGVAQSPRYKIIEKRQSVAFWCNPISGHATLYWYQQILGQGPKLLIQFQNNGVVDDSQLPKDRFSAERLKGVDSTLKIQPAKLEDSAVYLCAGNWDSPLSTDTQYFGPGTRLTVL.

Of note for this clonotype: At one of its ends the junction is not consistent with the germline gene, which may arise from a read error. The V call is TRBV11-2, the J call TRBJ2-7, with a possible D match to TRBD2 (6 bases). Germline-derived CDR1 and CDR2 are SGHAT and FQNNGV. CDR3 length equals 14 residues. CDR3 sequence: CASSLDSGTYEQYF. For the CDR3, the DNA is TGTGCCAGCAGCTTAGATAGCGGAACCTACGAACAGTACTTC.

In regard to this clonotype: A read error may account for a junction end that differs from germline. The chain links TRBV11-2 to TRBJ2-1; D remains ambiguous. This CDR3 is 12 amino acids long. Germline CDR1 SGHAT, CDR2 FQNNGV. CDR3 sequence reads: CVSRITRNVQFF. CDR3 nucleotides: TGTGTCAGCAGAATAACTCGAAATGTGCAGTTCTTC. Full variable domain (outside the CDR3, taken from reference TRBV11-2 and TRBJ2-1): EAGVAQSPRYKIIEKRQSVAFWCNPISGHATLYWYQQILGQGPKLLIQFQNNGVVDDSQLPKDRFSAERLKGVDSTLKIQPAKLEDSAVYLCVSRITRNVQFFGPGTRLTVL.

V usage is TRBV6-1 and J usage is TRBJ2-3; 7 positions match TRBD2. Trimming removed 5 bases from V and 0 bases from J; junction bases left unmatched: 5. This CDR3 is built from 15 residues. Germline V gives CDR1 MNHNS, CDR2 SASEGT. CDR3 region: CASSRGGVSTDTQYF. The CDR3 DNA follows: TGTGCCAGCAGTCGTGGGGGGGTTAGCACAGATACGCAGTATTTT.

V is TRBV5-1 and J is TRBJ2-5; the D is unclear. CDR1 and CDR2 (germline): SGHRS, YFSETQ. The CDR3 extends over 14 amino acids. V lost 4 bases and J 3 bases, leaving 13 bases between the germline ends. The CDR3 here is CASSRLVGKETQYF. CDR3 DNA: TGCGCCAGCAGCCGCCTGGTGGGGAAAGAGACCCAGTACTTC.

The chain carries TRBV5-5 and TRBJ2-1; perhaps TRBD2 as D (5 bases). V was clipped by 2 bases and J by 8 bases, with 17 bases between them. Germline V gene sequence: CDR1 SGHKS, CDR2 YYEKEE (reference sequence). This CDR3 contains 15 residues. The CDR3 protein is CASSFPGEQNDEQFF. The CDR3 DNA follows: TGTGCCAGCAGCTTTCCCGGGGAGCAGAACGATGAGCAGTTCTTC.

The rearrangement links TRBV6-5 to TRBJ2-1; either TRBD1 or TRBD2 may fit D (6 bases each). The CDR3 length is 16 residues. The V end lost 10 bases, the J end lost 9 bases, and 28 bases lay between the germline ends. In germline, CDR1 is MNHEY, CDR2 SVGAGI. This chain's CDR3 is CANIPPVGGSASEQFF. The CDR3 coding sequence is TGTGCCAACATACCCCCCGTAGGGGGGAGCGCTAGTGAGCAGTTCTTC.

This clonotype was recorded many times. This chain connects TRBV14 to TRBJ2-5; D not resolved. The germline V gene has CDR1 SGHDN and CDR2 FVKESK. Trimming removed 0 bases at V and 2 bases at J, with 22 bases between. The CDR3 has 19 residues. CDR3 amino acids: CASSQDLGIRLRGQETQYF. The CDR3 nucleotides are TGTGCCAGCAGCCAAGACTTGGGGATTCGGTTACGTGGGCAAGAGACCCAGTACTTC.

Details on this clonotype: A much larger clonotype is one base distant, so this may be a read error. V gene TRBV29-1 combines with J gene TRBJ1-5, with 7 bases identical to TRBD1. Trimming removed 6 bases from V and 0 bases from J; junction bases left unmatched: 2. The CDR3 has 13 amino acids. CDR1 is SQVTM, CDR2 ANQGSEA, per germline. Written as DNA, the CDR3 is TGCAGCGTGGGACAGTGTAGCAATCAGCCCCAGCATTTT. Translation: CSVGQCSNQPQHF.

Comment on this clonotype: The germline gene is not matched at one end of the junction; a read error may be the cause. The chain recombines TRBV5-1 with TRBJ2-2; 8 bases are a match to TRBD1. The CDR3 loop spans 20 amino acids. Germline loops: CDR1 SGHRS, CDR2 YFSETQ. The CDR3 bases are TGCTCCAGCAGCTTGGCAGCGACAGGGGCCCTCTGGGCGGACACCGGGGAGCTGTTTTTT. Its protein is CSSSLAATGALWADTGELFF.

The chain couples TRBV5-1 to TRBJ2-3; D ambiguous. This CDR3 region has 14 residues. Trimming shortened V by 2 bases and J by 2 bases, and 9 bases separated the two germline ends. Per the germline V gene, CDR1 is SGHRS and CDR2 is YFSETQ. The CDR3 DNA reads TGCGCCAGCAGCTTCGGCGGCCCCACAGATACGCAGTATTTT. This translates into CASSFGGPTDTQYF. The full variable domain, its missing parts supplied by reference TRBV5-1 and TRBJ2-3, is KAGVTQTPRYLIKTRGQQVTLSCSPISGHRSVSWYQQTPGQGLQFLFEYFSETQRNKGNFPGRFSGRQFSNSRSEMNVSTLELGDSALYLCASSFGGPTDTQYFGPGTRLTVL.

The CDR3: CSVDIGIGGSSKQPQHF. CDR3 sequence (DNA): TGCAGCGTAGACATCGGGATAGGGGGTTCGAGTAAACAGCCCCAGCATTTT. V gene TRBV29-1 combines with J gene TRBJ1-5; tentative D call: TRBD1 (6 bases). The CDR3 sequence is 17 residues long. Trimming removed 6 bases from V and 7 bases from J, with 28 bases in between. The V gene's germline CDR1 is SQVTM and CDR2 ANQGSEA.

On this clonotype itself: One end of the junction does not line up with germline, which may come from a read error. The rearrangement uses TRBV6-4 and TRBJ2-2; 7 bases map to TRBD1. The CDR3 length is 14 residues. Germline loops: CDR1 MRHNA, CDR2 SNTAGT. CDR3: CASSDRADTGELFF. In DNA form, the CDR3 reads TGTGCCAGTAGTGACAGGGCCGACACCGGGGAGCTGTTTTTT.

About this clonotype: One end of the junction is discordant with germline, which a read error may explain. The CDR3 nucleotides are TGTGCCAGCAACCAAATGATCCGAAACATTCAGTACTTC. This sequence encodes CASNQMIRNIQYF. The V and J genes are TRBV4-1 and TRBJ2-4; D is undetermined. The germline V gene has CDR1 MGHRA and CDR2 YSYEKL. This CDR3 is built from 13 residues.